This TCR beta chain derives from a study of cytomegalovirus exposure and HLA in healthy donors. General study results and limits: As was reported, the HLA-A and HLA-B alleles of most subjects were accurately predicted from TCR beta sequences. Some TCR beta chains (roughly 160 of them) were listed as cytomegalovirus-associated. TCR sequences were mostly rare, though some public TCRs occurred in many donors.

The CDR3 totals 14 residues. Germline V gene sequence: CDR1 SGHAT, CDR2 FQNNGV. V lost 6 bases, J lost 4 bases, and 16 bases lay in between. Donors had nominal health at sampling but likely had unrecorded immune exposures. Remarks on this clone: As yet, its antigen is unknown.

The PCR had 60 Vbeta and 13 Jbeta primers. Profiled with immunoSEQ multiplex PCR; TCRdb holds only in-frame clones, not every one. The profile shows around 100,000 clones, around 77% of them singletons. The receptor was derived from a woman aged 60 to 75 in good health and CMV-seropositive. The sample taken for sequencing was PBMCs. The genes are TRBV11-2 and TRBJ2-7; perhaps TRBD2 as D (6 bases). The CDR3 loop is CASSLGDSLYEQYF. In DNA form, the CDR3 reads TGTGCCAGCAGTCTGGGGGACTCATTGTACGAGCAGTACTTC.